Below, 31 T cell receptor beta chains from the same sample are listed, as sequenced in a study of blood T cell repertoires in COVID-19. Clones were sequenced by immunoSEQ multiplex PCR, and TCRdb holds only the in-frame ones, with some missing. This sample has about 220,000 clones, with around 84% found just once. The sequencing sample was made of peripheral blood. All receptors derive from a man aged 50 or older with active or convalescent COVID-19.

This rearrangement joins TRBV3-1 (or the pseudogene TRBV3-2) to TRBJ2-7; no clear D gene. The CDR3 contains 14 residues. Germline V gene lookup returns CDR1 LGHDT and CDR2 YNNKEL (reference sequence). Trimming removed 8 bases from V and 2 bases from J, with 16 bases in between. The CDR3 nucleotides are TGTGCCAGCCCAAGTCGAACTTCTACCTACGAGCAGTACTTC. Protein sequence: CASPSRTSTYEQYF.

The V gene is TRBV19, the J gene TRBJ2-1, with 8 bases aligning to TRBD2. The CDR3 is made up of 14 amino acids. V lost 9 bases and J lost 6; bases outside the gene matches: 10. CDR1 is LNHDA and CDR2 is SQIVND in the germline V gene (reference sequence). This CDR3 is CASSRGLDVNEQFF. CDR3 DNA sequence: TGTGCCAGCTCACGGGGACTAGATGTCAATGAGCAGTTCTTC.

V gene TRBV18 combines with J gene TRBJ1-1; D uncertain. There are 15 residues in the CDR3. The V end was cut by 2 bases, the J end by 1 base, with 11 bases between. CDR1 KGHSH and CDR2 LQKENI come from the germline V gene. CDR3 DNA: TGTGCCAGCTCACCAGGGCAGGCGACGAACACTGAAGCTTTCTTT. Residues: CASSPGQATNTEAFF.

The table lists this clone with a few counts. Additional DNA sequences in this sample encode the identical CDR3. The chain couples TRBV9 to TRBJ2-1; D call uncertain. Trimming left V 0 bases short and J 3 bases short, with 10 bases between. The CDR3 length is 15 residues. The germline V gene has CDR1 SGDLS and CDR2 YYNGEE. The CDR3 DNA reads TGTGCCAGCAGCGTAGCTACGGCTAGCTACAATGAGCAGTTCTTC. This encodes CASSVATASYNEQFF.

The rearrangement joins TRBV9 to TRBJ2-2, with D perhaps matching TRBD1 (5 bases). The germline gives CDR1 SGDLS, CDR2 YYNGEE. Deletions cut 0 bases from V and 4 bases from J, with 16 bases between. The CDR3 is made up of 17 amino acids. This CDR3 reads CASSVGPTDTLTGELFF. CDR3 coding DNA: TGTGCCAGCAGCGTAGGTCCGACAGACACTCTCACCGGGGAGCTGTTTTTT.

V gene TRBV5-4 combines with J gene TRBJ2-7, with 9 positions matching TRBD1. The germline gives CDR1 SGHNT, CDR2 YYREEE (reference sequence). The CDR3 length is 15 residues. V lost 4 bases and J lost 0; bases outside the gene matches: 5. Written as DNA, the CDR3 is TGTGCCAGCAGCCTACGGACAGGGGACTCCTACGAGCAGTACTTC. Translation: CASSLRTGDSYEQYF.

This chain uses TRBV11-2 with TRBJ1-6; D remains ambiguous. CDR3 size: 16 residues. The germline V gene has CDR1 SGHAT and CDR2 FQNNGV. The V end lost 1 base, the J end lost 4 bases, and 11 bases lay between the germline ends. The CDR3 spells CASSLARAGYNSPLHF. CDR3 DNA: TGTGCCAGCAGCTTAGCCCGGGCGGGATATAATTCACCCCTCCACTTT. Full variable domain (outside the CDR3, taken from reference TRBV11-2 and TRBJ1-6): EAGVAQSPRYKIIEKRQSVAFWCNPISGHATLYWYQQILGQGPKLLIQFQNNGVVDDSQLPKDRFSAERLKGVDSTLKIQPAKLEDSAVYLCASSLARAGYNSPLHFGNGTRLTVT.

The chain couples TRBV9 to TRBJ2-1; possibly TRBD2 for D (6 bases). There are 17 residues in the CDR3. V lost 4 bases, J lost 7 bases, and 24 bases lay in between. CDR1 is SGDLS and CDR2 is YYNGEE in the germline V gene. The DNA of the CDR3 is TGTGCCAGCAGCCCCCATCGGGGAGCGGGCAGTCGGAATGAGCAGTTCTTC. It yields the protein CASSPHRGAGSRNEQFF.

The V and J genes are TRBV20-1 and TRBJ1-2, with TRBD1 matching 8 bases. This CDR3 contains 13 residues. Per the germline V gene, CDR1 is DFQATT and CDR2 is SNEGSKA (reference sequence). Germline trimming cut 3 bases from V and 5 bases from J; bases unmatched to any gene: 5. The CDR3 coding sequence is TGCAGTGCTAGTCAGGGGGCCGGGTATGGCTACACCTTC. Protein: CSASQGAGYGYTF.

The chain employs TRBV14 and TRBJ2-7; no firm D call. V lost 6 bases and J lost 3, with 9 bases in between. Germline V gene data show CDR1 as SGHDN and CDR2 as FVKESK. The CDR3 extends over 12 amino acids. The CDR3 DNA is TGTGCCAGCAGGTTGACTGGCTACGAGCAGTACGTC. Its protein product is CASRLTGYEQYV.

This clone was observed a single time. The chain carries TRBV7-9 and TRBJ2-1; 12 bases line up with TRBD1. V lost 6 bases, J lost 4 bases, and 7 bases stayed unmatched. This CDR3 spans 16 amino acids. The V gene's germline CDR1 is SEHNR and CDR2 FQNEAQ (reference sequence). CDR3 coding DNA: TGTGCCAGCAGGATAAGGGACAGGGGGCATTACAATGAGCAGTTCTTC. It yields the protein CASRIRDRGHYNEQFF.

CDR3 DNA: TGCGCCAGCAGCCAAGAATGGACACCCGCGAACACCGGGGAGCTGTTTTTT. Translated: CASSQEWTPANTGELFF. The chain couples TRBV4-3 to TRBJ2-2; tentatively, D is TRBD1 (5 bases). Germline assignment: CDR1 LGHNA and CDR2 YSLEER. V lost 0 bases, J lost 0 bases, and 11 bases lay in between. The CDR3 length is 17 residues.

The chain couples TRBV27 to TRBJ2-7; 14 bases match TRBD2. The germline V gene has CDR1 MNHEY and CDR2 SMNVEV (reference sequence). The CDR3 is 18 residues long. The V segment lost 4 bases and the J segment 3 bases; nucleotides outside the gene matches: 11. The CDR3 coding sequence is TGTGCCAGCAGTTCACTCCGACTAGCGGGAGGGCAGATCTACGAGCAGTACTTC. Translation gives CASSSLRLAGGQIYEQYF.

J is TRBJ1-4 and V is TRBV3-1 (or the pseudogene TRBV3-2); unclear D gene. Trimming pared 3 bases from V and 4 bases from J, leaving 9 bases between. This CDR3 comprises 14 residues. CDR1 LGHDT and CDR2 YNNKEL come from the germline V gene (reference sequence). CDR3 sequence: CASSHGQINEKLFF. CDR3 DNA sequence: TGTGCCAGCAGCCATGGGCAGATTAATGAAAAACTGTTTTTT.

The J gene is TRBJ2-7, the V gene TRBV24-1; D possibly corresponds to TRBD2 (6 bases). CDR1 and CDR2 (germline): KGHDR, SFDVKD. The CDR3 has 16 residues. V lost 2 bases to trimming and J lost 3 bases, with 16 bases between them. The chain's CDR3 is CATSDSKRGRHYEQYF. Written as DNA, the CDR3 is TGTGCCACCAGTGATTCCAAGAGAGGGAGGCACTACGAGCAGTACTTC.

CDR3 residues: CASSTQGLASGNTIYF. The CDR3 DNA reads TGTGCCAGTAGTACTCAGGGGTTGGCCTCTGGAAACACCATATATTTT. The V and J genes are TRBV19 and TRBJ1-3; D is possibly TRBD1 (6 bases). There are 16 residues in the CDR3. Trimming removed 4 bases at V and 0 bases at J, with 13 bases between. The germline gives CDR1 LNHDA, CDR2 SQIVND (reference sequence).

This clone was detected only a few times. This sequence joins TRBV11-2 and TRBJ1-2; D is unresolved. The V gene's germline CDR1 is SGHAT and CDR2 FQNNGV. This CDR3 comprises 15 residues. The ends were cut back, 4 bases at V and 0 bases at J, with 12 bases in the middle. CDR3 DNA sequence: TGTGCCAGCAGCTCCCTCCGGAGAGCTAACTATGGCTACACCTTC. Its translation is CASSSLRRANYGYTF.

This chain connects TRBV28 to TRBJ2-7, with D possibly matching TRBD2 (5 bases). Germline assignment: CDR1 MDHEN and CDR2 SYDVKM. This CDR3 has 16 residues. Between the trimmed V and J ends, which lost 4 bases and 2 bases, there was a span of 18 bases. The CDR3 DNA reads as TGTGCCAGCAGTTCAGGACTGCAAATCGTGGCCTACGAGCAGTACTTC. Its protein product is CASSSGLQIVAYEQYF.

The CDR3 region has the DNA TGTGCCAGCAGCTTAGACAGTACATACACCATATATTTT. It specifies CASSLDSTYTIYF. V usage is TRBV7-2 and J usage is TRBJ1-3, with D unresolved. CDR3 size: 13 residues. Germline CDR1 is SGHTA and CDR2 is FQGNSA. The V and J ends lost 1 base and 8 bases respectively, with 9 bases between them.

The rearrangement joins TRBV24-1 to TRBJ1-5; maybe TRBD1 (5 bases). V was trimmed by 6 bases and J by 1 base, leaving 9 bases between them. CDR3 length: 14 residues. Germline lookup yields CDR1 KGHDR and CDR2 SFDVKD. The CDR3: CATSMGLSNQPQHF. The CDR3 region has the DNA TGTGCCACCAGTATGGGACTGAGCAATCAGCCCCAGCATTTT.

The rearrangement joins TRBV6-5 to TRBJ1-1; D is undetermined. The CDR3 consists of 12 residues. Per germline, CDR1 MNHEY and CDR2 SVGAGI. Deletions cut 6 bases from V and 1 base from J, with 6 bases between. The CDR3 loop reads CASRAPNTEAFF. CDR3 nucleotide sequence: TGTGCCAGCAGGGCCCCGAACACTGAAGCTTTCTTT.

This clone was detected only once. The J gene is TRBJ2-1, the V gene TRBV5-4; the match to TRBD2 covers 11 bases. CDR1 is SGHNT, CDR2 YYREEE, per germline (reference sequence). The trim removed 4 bases at V and 7 bases at J, leaving 7 bases unmatched. CDR3 length: 15 residues. The CDR3 nucleotides are TGTGCCAGCAGCCAGCAGACTAGCGGGGCTAATGAGCAGTTCTTC. Translation gives CASSQQTSGANEQFF.

The V and J genes are TRBV18 and TRBJ2-7; 12 positions match TRBD1. The CDR3 has 15 amino acids. Germline-derived CDR1 and CDR2 are KGHSH and LQKENI. The ends lost 4 bases at V and 5 bases at J; junction bases unmatched: 6. CDR3 residues: CASSLTGTGGNEQYF. The CDR3 DNA sequence: TGTGCCAGCTCACTGACCGGGACAGGGGGCAACGAGCAGTACTTC. The whole variable domain, filled in from reference TRBV18 and TRBJ2-7, reads NAGVMQNPRHLVRRRGQEARLRCSPMKGHSHVYWYRQLPEEGLKFMVYLQKENIIDESGMPKERFSAEFPKEGPSILRIQQVVRGDSAAYFCASSLTGTGGNEQYFGPGTRLTVT.

This clone was seen only a few times. The genes are TRBV5-5 and TRBJ2-7; 7 nucleotides agree with TRBD2. J was trimmed by 1 base and V by 7 bases; bases with no gene match: 5. Germline V lookup: CDR1 SGHKS, CDR2 YYEKEE (reference sequence). This CDR3 has 13 residues. CDR3 sequence: CASASGASYEQYV. Written as DNA, the CDR3 is TGTGCCAGCGCCAGCGGGGCATCCTACGAGCAGTACGTC.

V gene TRBV25-1 combines with J gene TRBJ2-7; a possible D gene is TRBD2 (6 bases). CDR3 size: 15 residues. V gave up 1 base and J gave up 0 bases, with 10 bases separating them. Germline CDR1 is MGHDK and CDR2 is SYGVNS. CDR3 sequence reads: CASSEFVADSYEQYF. The CDR3 coding sequence is TGTGCCAGCAGTGAATTTGTAGCGGACTCCTACGAGCAGTACTTC.

The count of this clone is one. V gene TRBV15 combines with J gene TRBJ2-7, with D possibly being TRBD2 (6 bases). This CDR3 contains 15 residues. Germline CDR1 LNHNV, CDR2 YYDKDF (reference sequence). V was trimmed by 1 base and J by 3 bases, leaving 13 bases between them. The CDR3: CATSRVGGGDYEQYV. The DNA for the CDR3 is TGTGCCACCAGCAGAGTCGGCGGCGGGGACTACGAGCAGTACGTC.

This chain uses TRBV6-5 with TRBJ1-1; 10 positions agree with TRBD1. Germline V CDR1 and CDR2: MNHEY, SVGAGI. The CDR3 is 16 amino acids. Unmatched junction bases numbered 7, after V lost 2 bases and J lost 4 bases. CDR3 region: CASSYGTGEVGTEAFF. Written as DNA, the CDR3 is TGTGCCAGCAGTTACGGGACAGGGGAAGTTGGCACTGAAGCTTTCTTT.

The chain combines TRBV13 with TRBJ2-7, with TRBD1 identical over 7 bases. The CDR3 runs to 17 residues. V shed 2 bases, J shed 3 bases, and the junction held 13 bases outside the gene matches. Germline V CDR1 and CDR2: PRHDT, FYEKMQ (reference sequence). The CDR3 here is CASSLRTGGGRLYEQYF. CDR3 nucleotides: TGTGCCAGCAGCTTAAGGACAGGCGGTGGTCGGCTCTACGAGCAGTACTTC.

The V and J genes are TRBV7-2 and TRBJ1-2; perhaps TRBD1 as D (5 bases). The V and J ends lost 5 bases and 4 bases respectively, with 23 bases between them. There are 17 residues in the CDR3. Germline V gene lookup returns CDR1 SGHTA and CDR2 FQGNSA. The CDR3, as DNA: TGTGCCAGCAGCCGCCAGGGCACCTCGGGTCGCCCCTATGGCTACACCTTC. It is translated as CASSRQGTSGRPYGYTF.

The genes are TRBV28 and TRBJ2-7; tentatively, D is TRBD2 (5 bases). Germline V gene lookup returns CDR1 MDHEN and CDR2 SYDVKM. Trimming left V 3 bases short and J 6 bases short, with 15 bases between. The CDR3 runs 14 residues. The CDR3 DNA follows: TGTGCCAGCAGTTTGTCGCCTAGCCAGATCGAGCAGTACTTC. Its protein product is CASSLSPSQIEQYF.

This clone was seen only a few times. This chain joins TRBV6-2 or TRBV6-3 and TRBJ2-3; unclear D gene. V was shortened by 3 bases and J by 2 bases, with 9 bases between the two germline ends. Germline CDR1 is MNHEY and CDR2 is SVGEGT. This CDR3 spans 14 amino acids. CDR3 sequence reads: CASSYLQNTDTQYF. CDR3 DNA: TGTGCCAGCAGTTATTTACAGAACACAGATACGCAGTATTTT.